A selection of T cell receptor beta chains follows, all from one sample in a study of beta chain features in type 1 diabetes. Sequencing used immunoSEQ multiplex PCR; TCRdb keeps in-frame clones, though not all of them. The sample records tens of thousands of clones, approximately 43% being singletons. Sequencing was done on a sample of stem cell memory CD4+ T cells from blood. The receptors shown here come from a man between 25 and 39 years old with type 1 diabetes. Each CDR3 is given with its conserved first and last residue.

J	V	CDR3
TRBJ1-1	TRBV28	CASSLSGDTEAFF
TRBJ2-2	TRBV2	CASSVGSAGELFF
TRBJ2-7	TRBV19	CASSTQTGSEQYF
TRBJ2-1	TRBV5-4	CASSLGAGAYNEQFF
TRBJ1-1	TRBV7-3	CASSFQKNTEAFF
TRBJ1-4	TRBV2	CASRPQGAREKLFF
TRBJ2-5	TRBV7-2	CASSQGVARRAETQYF
TRBJ2-1	TRBV4-3	CASSRDRGDGEQFF
TRBJ2-1	TRBV14	CASSQGRELAGNEQFF
TRBJ2-2	TRBV5-1	CASSELFTGELFF
TRBJ2-7	TRBV7-2	CASSRGHTYEQYF
TRBJ2-2	TRBV2	CATQPSGTGELFF
TRBJ1-1	TRBV19	CASSIVVFLGGAFF
TRBJ2-7	TRBV5-1	CASSLGQTHSYEQYF
TRBJ1-2	TRBV7-8	CASARGDTQTLNYGYTF
TRBJ1-1	TRBV7-8	CASSRLEGRTEAFF
TRBJ2-1	TRBV14	CASSQGTGLAGGSNEQFF
TRBJ2-1	TRBV27	CASRPLVGVRGNEQFF
TRBJ1-2	TRBV6-6	CASEHFGQTKYGYTF
TRBJ1-3	TRBV28	CASIRGSGNTIYF
TRBJ2-7	TRBV18	CASSPPSLYEQYF
TRBJ2-7	TRBV29-1	CSVGRAYEQYF
TRBJ2-5	TRBV5-1	CASSLNRLQETQYF
TRBJ1-5	TRBV11-2	CASSPGGRNQPQHF
TRBJ1-4	TRBV4-1	CASSQDPPTRVLSEKLFF
TRBJ2-7	TRBV29-1	CSVEDGTSYEQYF
TRBJ2-1	TRBV28	CASSLGRDRYNEQFF
TRBJ2-2	TRBV5-1	CASSFQGANTGELFF
TRBJ2-5	TRBV6-5	CASTLGGDKTQYF
TRBJ2-1	TRBV2	CASRDTGAGGEQFF
TRBJ1-5	TRBV7-2	CASSPGQVNQPQHF